The clone carrying this T cell receptor beta chain was picked up one time. Antigen specificity is unknown. The record originates from a study of cytomegalovirus exposure and HLA in healthy donors. General study findings and limits: Published work reported that the classifier diagnosed cytomegalovirus status with high specificity and sensitivity.

The assay was immunoSEQ multiplex PCR, and TCRdb's table has in-frame clones only and misses some. The table lists 200,000 or so clones, approximately 84% of them singletons. Sequenced sample: PBMCs. The receptor comes from a man between 18 and 35 years old in good health and CMV-seropositive.

Written as DNA, the CDR3 is TGTGCCAGCAGTTTACCGAGCGGGAACAATGAGCAGTTCTTC. Translated: CASSLPSGNNEQFF. V gene TRBV28 combines with J gene TRBJ2-1; 7 bases map to TRBD2. CDR1 is MDHEN, CDR2 SYDVKM, per germline. The ends lost 2 bases at V and 5 bases at J; junction bases unmatched: 3. The CDR3 has 14 amino acids.